This entry is about one T cell receptor (beta chain). Trimming took 4 bases from V and 1 from J, leaving 11 bases between them. The germline gives CDR1 MDHEN, CDR2 SYDVKM. The CDR3 is 14 residues long. The repertoire was sequenced with immunoSEQ multiplex PCR; TCRdb's copy has only in-frame clones and lacks some. The sample lists under 200,000 clones; under 90% were seen once. Recruits, aged roughly 18 to 89 years, lived in about two dozen US areas. Donors in Cohort 3 counted as recovered after two negative PCRs, clearance, or symptom resolution. This record belongs to a study of blood T cell repertoires in COVID-19. Study at large: Specimens from acute and convalescent COVID-19 originated in the United States, Italy and Spain.

The sample taken for sequencing was PBMCs or T cells enriched from blood (not recorded which). The receptor was isolated from a woman aged 45 to 65 who had recovered from COVID-19. The rearrangement uses TRBV28 and TRBJ2-7, with TRBD2 as a possible D gene (6 bases). CDR3 region: CASSSGLNSYEQYF. The CDR3 DNA follows: TGTGCCAGCAGTTCAGGACTAAATTCCTACGAGCAGTACTTC.